These T cell receptor beta chains were read from a single sample in a study of blood T cell repertoires in COVID-19. The table came from immunoSEQ multiplex PCR; TCRdb's copy has only in-frame clones and leaves some out. The sample shows approximately 28,000 clones, roughly 78% of them seen only once. Sequencing was carried out using peripheral blood. The receptors come from a boy aged 2 to 10 with active or convalescent COVID-19. CDR3s include the opening cysteine and the closing phenylalanine or tryptophan. The D gene is left open where the match is weak. The size entry is marked missing in some rows and otherwise reads once, few, many or a size class.

V gene	clone size	J gene	D gene	CDR3 DNA	CDR3 protein
TRBV5-4	-	TRBJ2-2	-	TGTGCCAGCAGCGCCTACAGGGTGGGGACCGGGGAGCTGTTTTTT	CASSAYRVGTGELFF
TRBV19	-	TRBJ2-1	-	TGTGCCAGTAGGCAGGAAAGTTTTGGGAATGAGCAGTTCTTC	CASRQESFGNEQFF
TRBV5-5	-	TRBJ1-2	-	TGTGCCAGCAGCTTGGGACAGTATACGTATGGCTACACCTTC	CASSLGQYTYGYTF
TRBV20-1	-	TRBJ1-1	-	TGCAGTGTACAGATCAACACTGAAGCTTTCTTT	CSVQINTEAFF
TRBV12-3/TRBV12-4	-	TRBJ2-6	-	TGTGCCAGCAGACCTACAGGGGAGGACGTCCTGACTTTC	CASRPTGEDVLTF
TRBV7-9	-	TRBJ2-1	TRBD2	TGTGCCAGCAGCTCAGACTGGCGGGGGGCCTACAATGAGCAGTTCTTC	CASSSDWRGAYNEQFF
TRBV5-1	-	TRBJ2-2	-	TGCGCCAGCAGCGTAGCGGACACCGGGGAGCTGTTTTTT	CASSVADTGELFF
TRBV19	-	TRBJ1-2	-	TGTGCCAGTAGTATTGGGGGCAGGGAAGGCTACACCTTC	CASSIGGREGYTF
TRBV18	-	TRBJ2-2	-	TGTGCCAGCTCACCACTAGCGAGGAACACCGGGGAGCTGTTTTTT	CASSPLARNTGELFF
TRBV30	-	TRBJ2-3	TRBD2	TGTGCCTGGAATATTGGCGGGGGAGGAGATACGCAGTATTTT	CAWNIGGGGDTQYF
TRBV24-1	once	TRBJ2-5	-	TGTGCCACCAGTGATTCACCCCAACTAGGATTCCAAGAGACCCAGTACTTC	CATSDSPQLGFQETQYF
TRBV12-3/TRBV12-4	-	TRBJ1-5	-	TGTGCCAGCAGTTCTAGGGAGGGGCCCCAGCATTTT	CASSSREGPQHF
TRBV7-8	few	TRBJ2-5	-	TGTGCCAGCAGCATACTAGGAGAGACCCAGTACTTC	CASSILGETQYF
TRBV9	-	TRBJ1-3	-	TGTGCCAGCAGCGCAGGAGGGGTCATCTCTGGAAACACCATATATTTT	CASSAGGVISGNTIYF
TRBV5-6	-	TRBJ2-2	TRBD1	TGTGCCAGCAGCTGGGGACAGGCCGGGGAGCTGTTTTTT	CASSWGQAGELFF
TRBV10-1	once	TRBJ1-3	-	TGCGCCAGCAGTGGGCTCCGCTCTGGAAACACCATATATTTT	CASSGLRSGNTIYF
TRBV19	-	TRBJ1-2	-	TGTGCCAGTAATGAAGGATTTAGCGGCTACACCTTC	CASNEGFSGYTF
TRBV28	-	TRBJ1-2	-	TGTGCCAGCCGGCGTTGGGGGGCTAACTATGGCTACACCTTC	CASRRWGANYGYTF
TRBV2	-	TRBJ1-1	TRBD1	TGTGCCAGCAGGGGACAGGGAGACACTGAAGCTTTCTTT	CASRGQGDTEAFF
TRBV7-8	few	TRBJ2-3	TRBD2	TGTGCCAGCAGCTTAGAGGTAGCGGGAGTTCCAGATACGCAGTATTTT	CASSLEVAGVPDTQYF
TRBV27	-	TRBJ2-7	TRBD1	TGTGCCAGCAGTCCCCGCCAGGGGGCCTCCTACGAGCAGTACTTC	CASSPRQGASYEQYF
TRBV2	-	TRBJ1-2	-	TGTGCCAGCAGTCAGGACAGCTACTATGGCTACACCTTC	CASSQDSYYGYTF
TRBV10-2	few	TRBJ2-1	-	TGCGCCAGTCTCCTTAGGGGCGGCCCCTACAATGAGCAGTTCTTC	CASLLRGGPYNEQFF
TRBV4-2	few	TRBJ1-6	-	TGTGCCAGCAGCCAAGACGAAGGAGGTAATTCACCCCTCCACTTT	CASSQDEGGNSPLHF
TRBV5-1	few	TRBJ2-7	-	TGCGCCAGCAGCTTGTGGAGATTAACCCCTACCTACGAGCAGTACTTC	CASSLWRLTPTYEQYF
TRBV2	-	TRBJ1-3	TRBD1	TGTGCCAGCACTCTACAGGGGACGGGAAACACCATATATTTT	CASTLQGTGNTIYF
TRBV2	once	TRBJ1-2	-	TGTGCCAGCACCCAAGATTGGGGGGGGCGAGGCTACACCTTC	CASTQDWGGRGYTF
TRBV30	once	TRBJ1-2	-	TGTGCCTGGAGCACCTACAGAAGTAACTATGGCTACACCTTC	CAWSTYRSNYGYTF
TRBV6-2/TRBV6-3	-	TRBJ2-2	TRBD2	TGTGCCAGCAGCTATACGACTAGCGGGGGGCCTAACACCGGGGAGCTGTTTTTT	CASSYTTSGGPNTGELFF
TRBV5-5	-	TRBJ1-6	-	TGTGCCAGCAGCTTTCAGCGAGGGGGTTCACCCCTCCACTTT	CASSFQRGGSPLHF
TRBV5-1	-	TRBJ2-5	TRBD2	TGCGCCAGCAGGCTGCTCGGGACTAGTCCAGAGACCCAGTACTTC	CASRLLGTSPETQYF
TRBV3-1/TRBV3-2	-	TRBJ1-1	-	TGTGCCAGCAGCCGGGGACAATCGAGCACTGAAGCTTTCTTT	CASSRGQSSTEAFF
TRBV10-2	-	TRBJ2-1	TRBD1	TGCGCCAGCCGCCCCTTGGGACAGGAAGGTCGGTATGAGCAGTTCTTC	CASRPLGQEGRYEQFF
TRBV4-3	-	TRBJ2-2	-	TGCGCCAGCAGCCAAGAACCCCCGCCGGAGGGCACCGGGGAGCTGTTTTTT	CASSQEPPPEGTGELFF
TRBV28	-	TRBJ2-4	-	TGTGCCAGCAGTTTAAGGGGGAGGGCCGGGACCAAAAACATTCAGTACTTC	CASSLRGRAGTKNIQYF
TRBV27	-	TRBJ2-1	TRBD2	TGTGCCAGCACCAAGGGGTCTAGGGCTAGCGGGGGGGCCTACAATGAGCAGTTCTTC	CASTKGSRASGGAYNEQFF
TRBV9	medium-sized	TRBJ2-1	TRBD1	TGTGCCAGCAGCGACACCGGGACAGGGGGTTACAATGAGCAGTTCTTC	CASSDTGTGGYNEQFF
TRBV9	-	TRBJ2-1	TRBD2	TGTGCCAGCAGCGAGCAAGGACTAGCAAATGAGCAGTTCTTC	CASSEQGLANEQFF
TRBV10-2	few	TRBJ1-1	-	TGCGCCAGCTACCGGGACTTCGGGTCCACTGAAGCTTTCTTT	CASYRDFGSTEAFF
TRBV7-8	medium-sized	TRBJ2-5	TRBD1	TGTGCCAGCAGCGACGGGACAGGAAATCAAGAGACCCAGTACTTC	CASSDGTGNQETQYF
TRBV18	-	TRBJ1-5	-	TGTGCCAGCTCCGGACTTTATGATCAGCCCCAGCATTTT	CASSGLYDQPQHF
TRBV3-1/TRBV3-2	once	TRBJ2-1	TRBD1	TGTGCCAGCAGCCCGATTAGGCAGGGGGCCCCCAATGAGCAGTTCTTC	CASSPIRQGAPNEQFF
TRBV5-1	once	TRBJ2-1	TRBD2	TGCGCCAGCAAGGGGGCCCGCGGGGGGGCCAATGAGCAGTTCTTC	CASKGARGGANEQFF
TRBV12-3/TRBV12-4	-	TRBJ1-1	-	TGTGCCAGCAGGTACTTAAACGCTGAAGCTTTCTTT	CASRYLNAEAFF
TRBV5-1	once	TRBJ2-4	-	TGCGCCAGCAGCTTCTACGAGGGATCCCAAAACATTCAGTACTTC	CASSFYEGSQNIQYF
TRBV28	-	TRBJ1-5	-	TGTGCCAGCAGTTTCCATCGCGACAGAGTCAATCAGCCCCAGCATTTT	CASSFHRDRVNQPQHF
TRBV5-6	-	TRBJ1-1	-	TGTGCCAGCAGCCACCAGGGGATAGAGTTCACTGAAGCTTTCTTT	CASSHQGIEFTEAFF
TRBV30	-	TRBJ1-3	TRBD1	TGTGCCTGGAGTGTACAAGGGACAGGGGGCAGCACCATATATTTT	CAWSVQGTGGSTIYF
TRBV12-5	-	TRBJ2-3	-	TGTGCTAGTGGTCGGAGGGACACAGATACGCAGTATTTT	CASGRRDTDTQYF
TRBV25-1	-	TRBJ1-2	-	TGTGCCAGCAGTAGGAGTACTACTGGGAGCTATGGCTACACCTTC	CASSRSTTGSYGYTF
TRBV3-1/TRBV3-2	many	TRBJ2-1	TRBD2	TGTGCCAGCAGCCCCCGGGGTAGCGGGGGATCTAGCTCCTACAATGAGCAGTTCTTC	CASSPRGSGGSSSYNEQFF
TRBV19	-	TRBJ1-2	-	TGTGCCAGTAGCTTTAGTGACAGGACTAACTATGGCTACACCTTC	CASSFSDRTNYGYTF
TRBV27	once	TRBJ2-3	-	TGTGCCAGCAGTTTAAGGCTAGTCTCCACAGATACGCAGTATTTT	CASSLRLVSTDTQYF